This T cell receptor beta chain was captured in a study of T cells after yellow fever vaccination. Broader study findings: Contamination of FACS-sorted repertoires by abundant clonotypes from the bulk population could occur. Most primary-vaccination clones reappeared after the booster (about 96% CD4, 88% CD8).

This clonotype has more than one count but fewer than ten. No antigen is known for it. Looked up from germline, CDR1 is LGHNA and CDR2 is YNFKEQ. This CDR3 is 15 amino acids long. Trimming pared 4 bases from V and 2 bases from J, leaving 13 bases between. Synthesis of TCR cDNA relied on 5'RACE template switching, which attached a universal primer site and UMIs. TCRdb processed the 5' RACE reads anew with MiXCR; each CDR3 protein has one entry. The sample has approximately 160,000 distinct CDR3 sequences, roughly 6.2% seen once. The TCR sequence derives from a man aged 18 to 35 who received the YFV17D yellow fever vaccine. Source: CD4+ T cells sorted from PBMCs, taken on the day of the first yellow fever vaccination. The chain has TRBV4-2 and TRBJ2-3; perhaps D is TRBD1 or TRBD2 (5 bases each). CDR3 residues: CASSLRDPLTDTQYF. As DNA, the CDR3 is TGTGCCAGCAGCCTAAGGGACCCACTCACAGATACGCAGTATTTT.